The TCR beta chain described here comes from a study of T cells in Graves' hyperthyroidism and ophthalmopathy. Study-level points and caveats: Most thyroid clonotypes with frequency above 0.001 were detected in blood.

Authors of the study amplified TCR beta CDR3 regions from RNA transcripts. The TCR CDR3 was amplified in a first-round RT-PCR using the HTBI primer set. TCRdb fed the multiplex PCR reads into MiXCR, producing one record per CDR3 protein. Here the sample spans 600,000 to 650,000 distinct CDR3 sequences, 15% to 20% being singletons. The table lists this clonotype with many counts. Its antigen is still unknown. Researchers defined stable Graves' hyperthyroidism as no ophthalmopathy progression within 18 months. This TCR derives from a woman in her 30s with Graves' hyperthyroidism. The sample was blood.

The CDR3 coding sequence is TGCAGTGCTAGAGAACAGGGGTGGGAGCAGTACTTC. It is translated as CSAREQGWEQYF. The rearrangement uses TRBV20-1 and TRBJ2-7; TRBD1 aligns across 7 bases. CDR1 and CDR2 (germline): DFQATT, SNEGSKA (reference sequence). The CDR3 has 12 amino acids. V lost 0 bases and J lost 7; bases outside the gene matches: 3.